The 9 T cell receptor beta chains below all came from one sample that was sequenced in a study of blood T cells in healthy people across ages. Then a second PCR, running roughly 7 to 11 cycles, was carried out with a sample-barcoded 5' primer and a J-beta primer mix. Via MiXCR, TCRdb re-called the 5' RACE reads, giving one row per CDR3 protein. The sample carries about a million distinct CDR3 sequences, 51% recorded once. The sample consisted of blood. These receptors all come from a woman aged 55-69 years in good health.

The chain uses TRBV12-3 or TRBV12-4 and TRBJ2-5; no reliable D call. This CDR3 comprises 14 residues. Between the trimmed V and J ends, which lost 3 bases and 4 bases, there was a span of 12 bases. CDR3 region: CASSFTDIGETQYF. In nucleotides, the CDR3 is TGTGCCAGCAGTTTTACTGATATCGGAGAGACCCAGTACTTC.

This chain's CDR3 is CASCGGSNQPQHF. The CDR3 coding sequence is TGTGCCAGCTGTGGGGGGAGCAATCAGCCCCAGCATTTT. The chain is built from TRBV12-3 or TRBV12-4 and TRBJ1-5; a possible D gene is TRBD1 (5 bases). V lost 8 bases and J 1 base, leaving 9 bases between the germline ends. This CDR3 has 13 amino acids.

The chain is built from TRBV7-2 and TRBJ2-7; D is unresolved. CDR3 length: 15 residues. V was trimmed by 2 bases and J by 2 bases, leaving 13 bases between them. CDR1 is SGHTA, CDR2 FQGNSA, per germline. In nucleotides, the CDR3 is TGTGCCAGCAGCTTAATCACGGACCTTCCCTACGAGCAGTACTTC. It is translated as CASSLITDLPYEQYF.

This chain uses TRBV7-6 with TRBJ1-1, with D possibly TRBD1 on 5 matching bases. Germline assignment: CDR1 SGHVS and CDR2 FNYEAQ. V was pared by 4 bases and J by 5 bases, with 11 bases between. The CDR3 totals 13 residues. In DNA form, the CDR3 reads TGTGCCAGCAGCTCTGGGGGGGGAACTGAAGCTTTCTTT. This codes for CASSSGGGTEAFF.

This clonotype showed up just a few times. The chain uses TRBV4-1 and TRBJ2-7; maybe TRBD2 (5 bases). The CDR3 runs 13 residues. CDR1 MGHRA and CDR2 YSYEKL come from the germline V gene. Deletions cut 0 bases from V and 8 bases from J, with 11 bases between. The CDR3 reads CASSQEEATKQYF. The CDR3 DNA sequence: TGCGCCAGCAGCCAAGAGGAGGCCACGAAGCAGTACTTC.

This sequence joins TRBV6-6 and TRBJ2-3; D possibly matches TRBD1 or TRBD2 (6 bases each). The CDR3 length is 12 residues. Trimming pared 2 bases from V and 13 bases from J, leaving 13 bases between. The germline CDR1 and CDR2 sequences are MNHNY and SVGAGI (reference sequence). CDR3 DNA sequence: TGTGCCAGCAGTTACAGGGGGGACGAAGAGTATTTT. Its protein is CASSYRGDEEYF.

The genes are TRBV4-2 and TRBJ2-7; 12 nucleotides line up with TRBD2. In germline, CDR1 is LGHNA, CDR2 YNFKEQ. With 4 bases clipped from V and 5 bases from J, the junction kept 3 bases outside the gene matches. This CDR3 region has 14 residues. DNA for the CDR3: TGTGCCAGCAGCCCCCGACTAGCGGGAGACGAGCAGTACTTC. Translation: CASSPRLAGDEQYF.

In this sample, this clonotype turned up a few times. The rearrangement joins TRBV10-3 to TRBJ2-3; D unclear. CDR3 size: 14 residues. With 2 bases removed from V and 4 bases from J, the gap between germline ends came to 10 bases. From germline, CDR1 is ENHRY and CDR2 SYGVKD. CDR3 sequence (DNA): TGTGCCATCAGTGAGGGATTAGTTGCAGATACGCAGTATTTT. Encoded protein: CAISEGLVADTQYF.

CDR3 sequence (DNA): TGTGCCAGCAGAACCGATGGGACAGACGCCCCCTACGAGCAGTACTTC. Translating gives CASRTDGTDAPYEQYF. This chain links TRBV6-2 or TRBV6-3 with TRBJ2-7; 7 bases are shared with TRBD1. The CDR3 has 16 amino acids. Germline assignment: CDR1 MNHEY and CDR2 SVGEGT. V shed 6 bases, J shed 2 bases, and the junction held 13 bases outside the gene matches.